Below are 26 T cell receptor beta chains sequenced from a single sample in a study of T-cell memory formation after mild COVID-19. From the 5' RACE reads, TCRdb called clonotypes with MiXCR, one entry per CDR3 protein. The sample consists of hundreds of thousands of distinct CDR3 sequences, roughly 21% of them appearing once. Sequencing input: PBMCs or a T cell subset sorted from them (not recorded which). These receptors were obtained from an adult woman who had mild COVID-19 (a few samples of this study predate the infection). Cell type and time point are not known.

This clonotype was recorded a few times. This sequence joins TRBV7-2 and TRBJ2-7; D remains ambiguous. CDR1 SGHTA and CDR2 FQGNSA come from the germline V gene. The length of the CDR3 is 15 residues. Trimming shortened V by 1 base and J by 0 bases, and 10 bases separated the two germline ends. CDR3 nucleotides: TGTGCCAGCAGCTTAGAGTCCACTAACTCCTACGAGCAGTACTTC. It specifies CASSLESTNSYEQYF.

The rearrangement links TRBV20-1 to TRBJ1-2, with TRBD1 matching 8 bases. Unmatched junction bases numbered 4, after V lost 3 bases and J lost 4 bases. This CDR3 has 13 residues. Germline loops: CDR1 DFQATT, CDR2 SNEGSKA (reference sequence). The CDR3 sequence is CSARTGEGYGYTF. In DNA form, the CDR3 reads TGCAGTGCTAGGACAGGGGAGGGCTATGGCTACACCTTC.

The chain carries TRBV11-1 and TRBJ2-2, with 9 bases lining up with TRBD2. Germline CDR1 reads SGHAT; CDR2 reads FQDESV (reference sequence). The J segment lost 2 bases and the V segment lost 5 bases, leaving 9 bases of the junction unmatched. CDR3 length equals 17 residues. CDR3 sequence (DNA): TGTGCCAGCAGCCCGACTAGCGGAGGGATAAACACCGGGGAGCTGTTTTTT. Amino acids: CASSPTSGGINTGELFF. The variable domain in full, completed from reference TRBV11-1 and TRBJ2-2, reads EAEVAQSPRYKITEKSQAVAFWCDPISGHATLYWYRQILGQGPELLVQFQDESVVDDSQLPKDRFSAERLKGVDSTLKIQPAELGDSAMYLCASSPTSGGINTGELFFGEGSRLTVL.

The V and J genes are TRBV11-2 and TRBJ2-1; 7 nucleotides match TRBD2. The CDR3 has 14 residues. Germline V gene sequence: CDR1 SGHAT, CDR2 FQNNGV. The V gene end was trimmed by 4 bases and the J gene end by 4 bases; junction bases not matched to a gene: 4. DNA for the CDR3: TGTGCCAGCAGCTCTCAGCGGGGATACAATGAGCAGTTCTTC. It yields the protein CASSSQRGYNEQFF. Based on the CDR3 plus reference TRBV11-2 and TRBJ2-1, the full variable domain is EAGVAQSPRYKIIEKRQSVAFWCNPISGHATLYWYQQILGQGPKLLIQFQNNGVVDDSQLPKDRFSAERLKGVDSTLKIQPAKLEDSAVYLCASSSQRGYNEQFFGPGTRLTVL.

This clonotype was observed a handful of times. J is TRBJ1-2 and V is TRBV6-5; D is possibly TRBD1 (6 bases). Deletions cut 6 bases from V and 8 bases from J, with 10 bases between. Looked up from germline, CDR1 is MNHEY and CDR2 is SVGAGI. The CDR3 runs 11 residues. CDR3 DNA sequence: TGTGCCAGCAGCGGGACATGGGGCTACACCTTC. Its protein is CASSGTWGYTF.

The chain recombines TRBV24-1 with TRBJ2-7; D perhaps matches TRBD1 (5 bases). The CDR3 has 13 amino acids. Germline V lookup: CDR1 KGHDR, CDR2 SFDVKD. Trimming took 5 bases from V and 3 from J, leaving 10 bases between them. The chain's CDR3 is CATSGGGFYEQYF. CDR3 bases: TGTGCCACCAGTGGGGGCGGTTTCTACGAGCAGTACTTC.

The CDR3 region is CASGLASDPGHLPQHF. DNA of the CDR3: TGTGCTAGTGGTTTGGCCTCGGACCCAGGCCATTTGCCCCAGCATTTT. The rearrangement uses TRBV12-5 and TRBJ1-5; D uncertain. This CDR3 is 16 amino acids long. Deletions cut 1 base from V and 9 bases from J, with 19 bases between. Germline values: CDR1 LGHNT, CDR2 FRNRAP.

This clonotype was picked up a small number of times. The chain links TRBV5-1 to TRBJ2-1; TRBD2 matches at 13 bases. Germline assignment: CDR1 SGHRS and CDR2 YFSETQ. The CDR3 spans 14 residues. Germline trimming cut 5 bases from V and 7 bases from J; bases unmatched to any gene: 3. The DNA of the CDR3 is TGCGCCAGCAGTACTAGCGGGGGGGTTAATGAGCAGTTCTTC. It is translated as CASSTSGGVNEQFF.

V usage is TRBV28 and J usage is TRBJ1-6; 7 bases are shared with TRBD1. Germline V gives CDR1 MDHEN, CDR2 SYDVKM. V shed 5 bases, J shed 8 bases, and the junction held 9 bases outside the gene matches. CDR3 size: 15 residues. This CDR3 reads CASSPIDRDDSPLHF. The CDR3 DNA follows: TGTGCCAGCAGTCCGATAGACAGGGATGATTCACCCCTCCACTTT.

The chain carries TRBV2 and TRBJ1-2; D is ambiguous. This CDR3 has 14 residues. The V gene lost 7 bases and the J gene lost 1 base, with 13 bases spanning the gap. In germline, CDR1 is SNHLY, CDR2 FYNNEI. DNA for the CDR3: TGTGCCAGCACCTACAGTCCCCATAACTATGGCTACACCTTC. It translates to CASTYSPHNYGYTF.

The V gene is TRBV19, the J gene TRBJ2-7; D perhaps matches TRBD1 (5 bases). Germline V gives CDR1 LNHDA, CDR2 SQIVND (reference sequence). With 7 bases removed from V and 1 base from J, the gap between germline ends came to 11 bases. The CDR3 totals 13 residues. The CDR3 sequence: CASTDRRSYEQYF. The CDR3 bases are TGTGCCAGTACCGACAGACGTTCCTACGAGCAGTACTTC.

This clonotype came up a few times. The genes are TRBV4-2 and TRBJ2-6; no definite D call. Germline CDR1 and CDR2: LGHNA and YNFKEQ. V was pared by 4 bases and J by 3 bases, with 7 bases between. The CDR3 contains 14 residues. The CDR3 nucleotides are TGTGCCAGCAGCCGGCACGATGGGGCCAACGTCCTGACTTTC. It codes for CASSRHDGANVLTF.

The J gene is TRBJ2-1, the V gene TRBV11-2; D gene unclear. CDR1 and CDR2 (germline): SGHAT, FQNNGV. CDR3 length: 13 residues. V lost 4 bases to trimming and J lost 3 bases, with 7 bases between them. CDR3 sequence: CASSSNSYNEQFF. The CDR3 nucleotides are TGTGCCAGCAGCTCAAACAGCTACAATGAGCAGTTCTTC.

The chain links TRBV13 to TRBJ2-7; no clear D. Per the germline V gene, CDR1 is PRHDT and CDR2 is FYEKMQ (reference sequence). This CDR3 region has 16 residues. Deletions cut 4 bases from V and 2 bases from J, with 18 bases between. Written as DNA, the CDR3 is TGTGCCAGCAGCTCCGAGTGGGCTAGAGGTGCCTACGAGCAGTACTTC. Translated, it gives CASSSEWARGAYEQYF.

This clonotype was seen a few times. As DNA, the CDR3 is TGTGCCAGTAGTATCACCGGCACGCCGGACATTCAGTACTTC. It codes for CASSITGTPDIQYF. The chain uses TRBV19 and TRBJ2-4; D is undetermined. Trimming left V 3 bases short and J 8 bases short, with 14 bases between. The germline V gene encodes CDR1 LNHDA and CDR2 SQIVND (reference sequence). The CDR3 length is 14 residues.

CDR3 nucleotides: TGTGCCAGCAGCCAGGGGCCGAGCCCCGTGGATACGCAGTATTTT. This translates into CASSQGPSPVDTQYF. V gene TRBV7-3 combines with J gene TRBJ2-3; D may be TRBD1 (6 bases). The CDR3 extends over 15 amino acids. V was shortened by 5 bases and J by 6 bases, with 18 bases between the two germline ends. Per the germline V gene, CDR1 is SGHTA and CDR2 is FQGTGA.

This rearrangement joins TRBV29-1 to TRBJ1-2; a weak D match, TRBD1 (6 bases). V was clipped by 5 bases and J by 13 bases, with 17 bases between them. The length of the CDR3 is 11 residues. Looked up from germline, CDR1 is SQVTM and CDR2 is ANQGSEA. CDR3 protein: CSVSGGRISTF. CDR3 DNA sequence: TGCAGCGTTTCCGGGGGGCGCATCTCCACCTTC. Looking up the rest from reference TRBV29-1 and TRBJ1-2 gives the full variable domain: SAVISQKPSRDICQRGTSLTIQCQVDSQVTMMFWYRQQPGQSLTLIATANQGSEATYESGFVIDKFPISRPNLTFSTLTVSNMSPEDSSIYLCSVSGGRISTFGSGTRLTVV.

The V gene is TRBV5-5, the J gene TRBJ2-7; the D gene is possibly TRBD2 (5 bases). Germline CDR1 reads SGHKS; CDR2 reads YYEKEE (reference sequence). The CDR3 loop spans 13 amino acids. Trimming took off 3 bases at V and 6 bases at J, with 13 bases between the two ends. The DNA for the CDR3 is TGTGCCAGCAGCTCCACCGTGGGGAGCGAGCAGTACTTC. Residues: CASSSTVGSEQYF.

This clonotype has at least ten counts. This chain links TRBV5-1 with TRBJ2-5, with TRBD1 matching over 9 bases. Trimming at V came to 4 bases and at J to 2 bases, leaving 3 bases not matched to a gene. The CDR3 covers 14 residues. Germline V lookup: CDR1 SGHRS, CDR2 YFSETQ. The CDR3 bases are TGCGCCAGCAGCGTGGGACAGGGACAAGAGACCCAGTACTTC. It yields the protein CASSVGQGQETQYF.

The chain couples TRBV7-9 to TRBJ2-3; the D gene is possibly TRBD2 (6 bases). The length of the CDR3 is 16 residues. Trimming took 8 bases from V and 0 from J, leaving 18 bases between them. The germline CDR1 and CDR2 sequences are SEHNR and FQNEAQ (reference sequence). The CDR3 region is CASSTAGLPSTDTQYF. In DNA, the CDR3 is TGTGCCAGCTCTACAGCCGGACTACCTAGCACAGATACGCAGTATTTT.

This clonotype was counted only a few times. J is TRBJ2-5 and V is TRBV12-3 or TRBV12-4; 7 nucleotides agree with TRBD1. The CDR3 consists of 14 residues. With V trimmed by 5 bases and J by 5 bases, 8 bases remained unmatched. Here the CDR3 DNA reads TGTGCCAGCAGTCCGACAGGGAACAGGGAGACCCAGTACTTC. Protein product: CASSPTGNRETQYF.

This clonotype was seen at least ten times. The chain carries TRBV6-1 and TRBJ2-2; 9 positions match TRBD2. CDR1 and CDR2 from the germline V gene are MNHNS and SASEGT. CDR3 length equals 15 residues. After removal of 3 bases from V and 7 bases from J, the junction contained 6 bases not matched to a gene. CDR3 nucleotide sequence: TGTGCCAGCAGTGACCTAGCGGGGATGGTCGGGGAGCTGTTTTTT. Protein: CASSDLAGMVGELFF.

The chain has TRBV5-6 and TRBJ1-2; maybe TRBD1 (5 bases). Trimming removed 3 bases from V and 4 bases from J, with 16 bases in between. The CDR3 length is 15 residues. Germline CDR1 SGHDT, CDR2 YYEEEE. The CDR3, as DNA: TGTGCCAGCAGCTCGCCCCACGGGGGGACCTATGGCTACACCTTC. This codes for CASSSPHGGTYGYTF.

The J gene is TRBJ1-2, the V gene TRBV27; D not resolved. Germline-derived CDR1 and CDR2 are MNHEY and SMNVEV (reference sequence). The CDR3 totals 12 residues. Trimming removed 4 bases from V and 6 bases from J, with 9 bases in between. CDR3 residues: CASSSIGNGYTF. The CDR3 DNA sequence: TGTGCCAGCAGTTCCATAGGGAATGGCTACACCTTC.

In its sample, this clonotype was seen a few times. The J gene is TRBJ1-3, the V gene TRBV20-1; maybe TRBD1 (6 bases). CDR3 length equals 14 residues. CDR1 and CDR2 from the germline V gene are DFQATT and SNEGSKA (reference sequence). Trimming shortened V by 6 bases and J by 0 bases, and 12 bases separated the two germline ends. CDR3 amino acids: CSASGGGSGNTIYF. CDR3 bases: TGCAGTGCCTCGGGAGGGGGCTCTGGAAACACCATATATTTT.

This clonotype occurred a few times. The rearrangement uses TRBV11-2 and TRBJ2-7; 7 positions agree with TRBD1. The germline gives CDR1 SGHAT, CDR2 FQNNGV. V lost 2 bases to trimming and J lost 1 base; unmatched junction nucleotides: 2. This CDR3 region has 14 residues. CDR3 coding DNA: TGTGCCAGCAGCTTAAAGGGACAGTCCTACGAGCAGTACTTC. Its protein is CASSLKGQSYEQYF.